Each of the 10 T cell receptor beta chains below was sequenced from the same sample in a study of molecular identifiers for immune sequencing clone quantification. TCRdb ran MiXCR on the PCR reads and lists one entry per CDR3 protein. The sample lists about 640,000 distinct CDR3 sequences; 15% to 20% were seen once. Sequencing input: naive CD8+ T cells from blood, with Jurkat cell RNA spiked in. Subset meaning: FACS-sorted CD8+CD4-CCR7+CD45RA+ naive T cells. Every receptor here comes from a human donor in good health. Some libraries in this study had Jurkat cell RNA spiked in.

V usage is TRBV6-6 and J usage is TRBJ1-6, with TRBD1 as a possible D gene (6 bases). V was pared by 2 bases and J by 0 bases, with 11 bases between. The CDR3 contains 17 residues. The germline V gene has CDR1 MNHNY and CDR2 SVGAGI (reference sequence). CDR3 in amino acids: CASSYTLQGSYNSPLHF. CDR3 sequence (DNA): TGTGCCAGCAGTTACACCCTACAGGGCTCCTATAATTCACCCCTCCACTTT.

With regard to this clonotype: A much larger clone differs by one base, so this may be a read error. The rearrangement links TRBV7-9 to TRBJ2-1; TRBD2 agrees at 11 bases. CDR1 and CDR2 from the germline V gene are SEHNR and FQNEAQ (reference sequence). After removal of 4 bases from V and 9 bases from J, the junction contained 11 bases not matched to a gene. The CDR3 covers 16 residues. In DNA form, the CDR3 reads TGTGCCAGCAGCTCTTTAGCGGGAGGGCCGCTTAGTGAGCAGTTCTTC. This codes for CASSSLAGGPLSEQFF.

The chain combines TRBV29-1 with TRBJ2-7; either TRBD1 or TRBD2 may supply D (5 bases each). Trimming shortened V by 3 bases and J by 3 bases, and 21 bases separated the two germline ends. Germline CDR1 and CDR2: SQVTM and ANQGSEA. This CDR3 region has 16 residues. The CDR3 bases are TGCAGCGTTGAGTTAGTTCAGAGGGGCGCGAACTACGAGCAGTACTTC. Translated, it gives CSVELVQRGANYEQYF.

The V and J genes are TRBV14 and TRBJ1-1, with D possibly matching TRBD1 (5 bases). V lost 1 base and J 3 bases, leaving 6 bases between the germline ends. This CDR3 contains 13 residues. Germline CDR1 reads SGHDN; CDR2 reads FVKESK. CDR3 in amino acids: CASSQVGDTEAFF. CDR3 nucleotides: TGTGCCAGCAGCCAAGTAGGGGACACTGAAGCTTTCTTT.

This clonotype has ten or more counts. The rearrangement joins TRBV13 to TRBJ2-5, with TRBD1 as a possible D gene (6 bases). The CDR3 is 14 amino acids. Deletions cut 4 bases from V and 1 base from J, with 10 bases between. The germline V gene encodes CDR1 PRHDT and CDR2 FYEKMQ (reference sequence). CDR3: CASSSEGGQETQYF. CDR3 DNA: TGTGCCAGCAGCTCCGAAGGGGGCCAAGAGACCCAGTACTTC.

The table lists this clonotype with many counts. The CDR3 region is CSVDMPRGWGKAPQETQYF. The CDR3 region has the DNA TGCAGCGTCGACATGCCGCGAGGGTGGGGGAAAGCCCCGCAAGAGACCCAGTACTTC. The chain employs TRBV29-1 and TRBJ2-5, with D perhaps given as TRBD1 or TRBD2 (5 bases each). Trimming cost V 6 bases and J 2 bases, with 31 bases left between them. The length of the CDR3 is 19 residues. Germline lookup yields CDR1 SQVTM and CDR2 ANQGSEA.

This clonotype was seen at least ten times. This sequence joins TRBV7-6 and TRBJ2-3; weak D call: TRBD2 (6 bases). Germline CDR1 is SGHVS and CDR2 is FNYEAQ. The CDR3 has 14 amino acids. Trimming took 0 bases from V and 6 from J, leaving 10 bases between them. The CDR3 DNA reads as TGTGCCAGCAGCTTAGCGGCTAGCGAGGATACGCAGTATTTT. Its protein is CASSLAASEDTQYF.

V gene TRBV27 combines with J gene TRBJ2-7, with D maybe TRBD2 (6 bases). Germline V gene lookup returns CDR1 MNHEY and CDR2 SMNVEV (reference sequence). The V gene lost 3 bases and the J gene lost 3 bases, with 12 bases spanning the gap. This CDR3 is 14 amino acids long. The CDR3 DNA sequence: TGTGCCAGCAGTTTTTGGGGGGACCACTACGAGCAGTACTTC. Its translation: CASSFWGDHYEQYF.

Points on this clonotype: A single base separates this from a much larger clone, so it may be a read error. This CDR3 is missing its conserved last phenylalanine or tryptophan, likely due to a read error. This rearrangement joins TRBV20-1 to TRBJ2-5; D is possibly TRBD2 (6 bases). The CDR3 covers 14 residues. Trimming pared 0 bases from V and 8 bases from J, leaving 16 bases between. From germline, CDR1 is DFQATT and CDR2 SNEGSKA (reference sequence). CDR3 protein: CSARDKDFGGTQYL. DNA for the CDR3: TGCAGTGCTAGAGACAAGGACTTCGGGGGTACCCAGTACCTC.

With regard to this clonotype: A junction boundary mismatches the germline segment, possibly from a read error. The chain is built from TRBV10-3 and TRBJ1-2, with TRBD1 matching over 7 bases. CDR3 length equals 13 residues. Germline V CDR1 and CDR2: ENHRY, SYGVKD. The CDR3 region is CAIGESPGGGYTF. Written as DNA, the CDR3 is TGTGCCATCGGTGAGTCGCCAGGGGGGGGCTACACCTTC.